This T cell receptor (beta chain) was obtained from a study of blood T cell repertoires in COVID-19. Germline values: CDR1 LGHDT, CDR2 YNNKEL (reference sequence). V lost 0 bases, J lost 6 bases, and 4 bases stayed unmatched. CDR3 length equals 15 residues. Assay used: immunoSEQ multiplex PCR; TCRdb lists only in-frame clones, some missing. Among approximately 300,000 clones, roughly 90% were seen once, and the ten largest hold around 18%. This receptor was identified in a woman under 40 who had recovered from COVID-19. The V and J genes are TRBV3-1 (or the pseudogene TRBV3-2) and TRBJ1-5; 8 positions match TRBD1. The sample taken for sequencing was PBMCs or T cells enriched from blood (not recorded which). CDR3 sequence: CASSQDLTGGQPQHF. The CDR3 DNA follows: TGTGCCAGCAGCCAAGATCTAACAGGGGGTCAGCCCCAGCATTTT.